The 31 T cell receptor beta chains presented below share a single source sample, sequenced in a study of blood T cell repertoires in COVID-19. TCRdb's table, derived via immunoSEQ multiplex PCR, lists solely in-frame clones and lacks some. The repertoire has about 480,000 clones, 70% to 90% of them found once; the top ten carry 1.8%. Sequenced input: PBMCs or T cells enriched from blood (not recorded which). These receptors all stem from a woman in her thirties or forties who had recovered from COVID-19.

About this clone itself: A junction end diverges from the germline sequence, so it may reflect a read error. The rearrangement links TRBV24-1 to TRBJ2-3, with 8 bases that match TRBD2. Germline CDR1 reads KGHDR; CDR2 reads SFDVKD. This CDR3 region has 15 residues. CDR3: CATSDLLGLAPRLEF. CDR3 in DNA: TGTGCCACCAGTGACCTCCTCGGACTAGCCCCGCGGTTGGAATTT.

This clone was observed once. The chain uses TRBV7-2 and TRBJ2-7, with 7 positions matching TRBD2. Germline trimming cut 1 base from V and 3 bases from J; bases unmatched to any gene: 6. The CDR3 spans 15 residues. Germline CDR1 and CDR2: SGHTA and FQGNSA. This CDR3 is CASSLETGEGYEQYF. In nucleotides, the CDR3 is TGTGCCAGCAGCTTAGAAACTGGGGAGGGCTACGAGCAGTACTTC.

The genes are TRBV10-2 and TRBJ1-4; 8 bases align to TRBD1. Germline-derived CDR1 and CDR2 are WSHSY and SAAADI. This CDR3 spans 14 amino acids. V lost 2 bases and J lost 5; bases outside the gene matches: 1. The CDR3 sequence: CASSETGGNEKLFF. The CDR3 DNA follows: TGCGCCAGCAGTGAGACAGGGGGAAATGAAAAACTGTTTTTT.

The count of this clone is one. The chain joins TRBV14 to TRBJ1-6; 10 nucleotides agree with TRBD1. The length of the CDR3 is 14 residues. V shed 5 bases and J 10 bases; nucleotides not matched to a gene: 5. Looked up from germline, CDR1 is SGHDN and CDR2 is FVKESK. This CDR3 reads CASSAGQGHSPLHF. The CDR3, as DNA: TGTGCCAGCAGCGCGGGACAGGGGCACTCACCCCTCCACTTT.

V is TRBV5-1 and J is TRBJ2-6; D is possibly TRBD1 (5 bases). Deletions cut 1 base from V and 0 bases from J, with 14 bases between. CDR1 SGHRS and CDR2 YFSETQ come from the germline V gene. The CDR3 is 18 amino acids. DNA for the CDR3: TGCGCCAGCAGCTTGACAGGAGCTCTGGACTCTGGGGCCAACGTCCTGACTTTC. Residues: CASSLTGALDSGANVLTF.

This rearrangement joins TRBV6-4 to TRBJ2-3, with 10 bases identical to TRBD2. CDR3 length: 15 amino acids. With V trimmed by 2 bases and J by 7 bases, 6 bases remained unmatched. Germline V gene data show CDR1 as MRHNA and CDR2 as SNTAGT. The CDR3, as DNA: TGTGCCAGCAGTGACGGGCTAGCGGGAGCGCATACGCAGTATTTT. Translated, it gives CASSDGLAGAHTQYF.

The V call is TRBV10-1, the J call TRBJ2-5; the D gene is possibly TRBD1 (7 bases). This CDR3 is built from 15 residues. The V gene lost 3 bases and the J gene lost 5 bases, with 16 bases spanning the gap. In germline, CDR1 is WNHNN, CDR2 SYGVQD (reference sequence). As DNA, the CDR3 is TGCGCCAGCAGTGACGGAGGGGGCGGAGGGGAGACCCAGTACTTC. Translating it yields CASSDGGGGGETQYF.

The chain uses TRBV7-9 and TRBJ2-1, with TRBD1 as a possible D gene (5 bases). In germline, CDR1 is SEHNR, CDR2 FQNEAQ (reference sequence). Trimming took off 4 bases at V and 7 bases at J, with 8 bases between the two ends. The CDR3 spans 12 residues. The CDR3 loop reads CASSSRVNEQFF. As DNA, the CDR3 is TGTGCCAGCAGCTCCAGGGTTAATGAGCAGTTCTTC.

V is TRBV5-1 and J is TRBJ1-2, with no clear D. CDR1 is SGHRS, CDR2 YFSETQ, per germline. Trimming left V 1 base short and J 1 base short, with 20 bases between. This CDR3 has 18 residues. CDR3 in amino acids: CASSLWQVHSLNNYGYTF. CDR3 nucleotides: TGCGCCAGCAGCTTGTGGCAGGTGCACAGCCTAAATAACTATGGCTACACCTTC.

The chain carries TRBV7-2 and TRBJ2-3, with 13 bases identical to TRBD2. The V segment lost 6 bases and the J segment 0 bases; nucleotides outside the gene matches: 9. Germline V lookup: CDR1 SGHTA, CDR2 FQGNSA. The CDR3 has 18 residues. The CDR3 DNA sequence: TGTGCCAGCAGGTATAAAACGGGACTAGCGGGAAGCACAGATACGCAGTATTTT. Encoded protein: CASRYKTGLAGSTDTQYF.

The gene calls are TRBV15 and TRBJ2-5; possible D gene TRBD2, 5 bases. The V end lost 0 bases, the J end lost 5 bases, and 10 bases lay between the germline ends. The length of the CDR3 is 14 residues. Germline CDR1 LNHNV, CDR2 YYDKDF (reference sequence). The CDR3 sequence is CATSRDRGVETQYF. The DNA of the CDR3 is TGTGCCACCAGCAGAGATCGGGGAGTTGAGACCCAGTACTTC.

The chain employs TRBV9 and TRBJ2-3, with 7 bases identical to TRBD2. The CDR3 totals 13 residues. V trimming: 4 bases; J trimming: 10 bases; junction bases outside the gene matches: 9. Germline CDR1 reads SGDLS; CDR2 reads YYNGEE. CDR3 region: CASSPSGAGPQYF. The CDR3 DNA reads as TGTGCCAGCAGCCCCAGCGGAGCGGGGCCGCAGTATTTT.

V usage is TRBV11-2 and J usage is TRBJ2-3; 8 bases are a match to TRBD2. Germline loops: CDR1 SGHAT, CDR2 FQNNGV. The CDR3 sequence is 16 residues long. The V segment lost 5 bases and the J segment 2 bases; nucleotides outside the gene matches: 9. The CDR3 sequence is CASSLLSGRSTDTQYF. CDR3 in DNA: TGTGCCAGCAGCCTCTTAAGCGGGAGATCCACAGATACGCAGTATTTT.

The rearrangement uses TRBV4-1 and TRBJ1-1; D is perhaps TRBD1 (5 bases). CDR1 MGHRA and CDR2 YSYEKL come from the germline V gene. This CDR3 is 14 amino acids long. V was shortened by 1 base and J by 5 bases, with 11 bases between the two germline ends. As DNA, the CDR3 is TGCGCCAGCAGCCAAGGGTGGGGGGTAACTGAAGCTTTCTTT. This encodes CASSQGWGVTEAFF.

The genes are TRBV5-1 and TRBJ1-4, with D perhaps TRBD1 (6 bases). The V end lost 0 bases, the J end lost 5 bases, and 11 bases lay between the germline ends. Germline V gene sequence: CDR1 SGHRS, CDR2 YFSETQ. The CDR3 length is 15 residues. The CDR3 region is CASSLESGANEKLFF. The CDR3 DNA is TGCGCCAGCAGCTTGGAGTCAGGGGCCAATGAAAAACTGTTTTTT.

This chain uses TRBV10-3 with TRBJ1-3, with a weak D call TRBD1 (5 bases). The CDR3 has 15 amino acids. Germline loops: CDR1 ENHRY, CDR2 SYGVKD. V lost 6 bases to trimming and J lost 0 bases, with 12 bases between them. As DNA, the CDR3 is TGTGCCATCAGGCGGGACGGCAGCTCTGGAAACACCATATATTTT. Amino acid sequence: CAIRRDGSSGNTIYF.

This clone appeared once. The chain uses TRBV3-1 (or the pseudogene TRBV3-2) and TRBJ2-1; 10 bases line up with TRBD2. This CDR3 has 16 residues. The germline V gene has CDR1 LGHDT and CDR2 YNNKEL (reference sequence). The V and J ends lost 0 bases and 7 bases, in that order; junction bases with no gene match: 6. CDR3 residues: CASSQDSSGSYNEQFF. The CDR3 region has the DNA TGTGCCAGCAGCCAAGATTCTAGCGGGAGCTATAATGAGCAGTTCTTC.

The chain combines TRBV19 with TRBJ2-2, with 9 bases lining up with TRBD1. Germline CDR1 reads LNHDA; CDR2 reads SQIVND (reference sequence). V dropped 6 bases and J dropped 6; count of bases not matched to a gene: 5. The length of the CDR3 is 14 residues. The CDR3 DNA follows: TGTGCCAGTAGGACAGGGGGACCCTCCGGGGAGCTGTTTTTT. The encoded protein is CASRTGGPSGELFF.

V and J are TRBV10-2 and TRBJ1-5; no clear D gene. This CDR3 comprises 15 residues. Germline-derived CDR1 and CDR2 are WSHSY and SAAADI. Deletions cut 0 bases from V and 3 bases from J, with 9 bases between. CDR3 in amino acids: CASSESARYNQPQHF. The DNA for the CDR3 is TGCGCCAGCAGTGAGTCGGCGAGGTACAATCAGCCCCAGCATTTT.

The J gene is TRBJ2-5, the V gene TRBV5-1, with TRBD2 identical over 11 bases. The CDR3 has 17 amino acids. Germline values: CDR1 SGHRS, CDR2 YFSETQ. J gave up 2 bases and V 0 bases, and 6 bases lay outside the gene matches. CDR3 in amino acids: CASSLALTSGVQETQYF. DNA of the CDR3: TGCGCCAGCAGCTTGGCCTTGACTAGCGGGGTACAAGAGACCCAGTACTTC.

CDR3 nucleotides: TGTGCCAGCAGCCAAGGCCCAGAGGTAGCGGACTCCTACGAGCAGTACTTC. This sequence encodes CASSQGPEVADSYEQYF. The J gene is TRBJ2-7, the V gene TRBV13, with D maybe TRBD2 (6 bases). Germline V lookup: CDR1 PRHDT, CDR2 FYEKMQ (reference sequence). The CDR3 has 17 residues. Trimming took 5 bases from V and 0 from J, leaving 20 bases between them.

The chain links TRBV4-1 to TRBJ2-7; TRBD1 agrees at 8 bases. With V trimmed by 1 base and J by 2 bases, 1 base remained unmatched. CDR1 is MGHRA and CDR2 is YSYEKL in the germline V gene. The CDR3 contains 14 residues. This chain's CDR3 is CASSQAGQAYEQYF. For the CDR3, the DNA is TGCGCCAGCAGCCAAGCGGGACAGGCCTACGAGCAGTACTTC.

Here the CDR3 reads CASSNTRRVSTGELFF. The CDR3 coding sequence is TGTGCCAGTAGTAACACCCGCCGGGTTTCCACCGGGGAGCTGTTTTTT. V and J are TRBV19 and TRBJ2-2; D gene uncertain. Germline CDR1 reads LNHDA; CDR2 reads SQIVND (reference sequence). V gave up 4 bases and J gave up 4 bases, with 16 bases separating them. This CDR3 contains 16 residues.

This sequence joins TRBV30 and TRBJ2-1, with TRBD1 identical over 7 bases. From germline, CDR1 is GTSNPN and CDR2 SVGIG (reference sequence). CDR3 length: 14 residues. J gave up 3 bases and V 5 bases, and 7 bases lay outside the gene matches. Here the CDR3 reads CAWETGYFYNEQFF. The DNA of the CDR3 is TGTGCCTGGGAGACAGGGTATTTCTACAATGAGCAGTTCTTC.

The rearrangement uses TRBV29-1 and TRBJ2-1, with D tentatively TRBD1 (7 bases). V was trimmed by 7 bases and J by 8 bases, leaving 15 bases between them. Germline-derived CDR1 and CDR2 are SQVTM and ANQGSEA. This CDR3 has 12 residues. The DNA of the CDR3 is TGCAGCGCCGGGAGACAGGGAGATGAGCAGTTCTTC. The encoded protein is CSAGRQGDEQFF.

This clone was seen a single time. J is TRBJ2-2 and V is TRBV12-2; the table's D call, TRBD2, has no DNA check behind it. TRBV12-2 is a listed pseudogene. The CDR3 has 18 residues. The DNA of the CDR3 is TGTGCAAGTCGCTTAGCGGGGACTAGCGGGAGAGCGAGCGGGGAGCTGTTTTTT. It is translated as CASRLAGTSGRASGELFF.

This chain connects TRBV18 to TRBJ2-7, with 11 bases identical to TRBD2. In germline, CDR1 is KGHSH, CDR2 LQKENI. CDR3 length: 16 amino acids. J lost 2 bases, V lost 3 bases, and 6 bases had no gene match. Here the CDR3 DNA reads TGTGCCAGCTCACCTCAGACTAGCGGGAAACCCTACGAGCAGTACTTC. Translation gives CASSPQTSGKPYEQYF.

The chain uses TRBV6-5 and TRBJ2-2; 7 bases are a match to TRBD1. CDR1 and CDR2 from the germline V gene are MNHEY and SVGAGI. With 6 bases clipped from V and 2 bases from J, the junction kept 6 bases outside the gene matches. The CDR3 loop spans 15 amino acids. Written as DNA, the CDR3 is TGTGCCAGCAGCACCGGGACAGTTAACACCGGGGAGCTGTTTTTT. Translating it yields CASSTGTVNTGELFF.

CDR3 nucleotide sequence: TGTGCCAGCAGTGGACAGGGTAATCAGCCCCAGCATTTT. Protein product: CASSGQGNQPQHF. J is TRBJ1-5 and V is TRBV12-3 or TRBV12-4; 8 bases are shared with TRBD1. This CDR3 is built from 13 residues. The J segment lost 4 bases and the V segment lost 5 bases, leaving 1 base of the junction unmatched.

This clone was found many times. The chain employs TRBV14 and TRBJ2-1; 10 bases agree with TRBD2. V was clipped by 4 bases and J by 5 bases; unmatched bases: 5. This CDR3 has 15 amino acids. Looked up from germline, CDR1 is SGHDN and CDR2 is FVKESK. This chain's CDR3 is CASSPRLAGDNEQFF. For the CDR3, the DNA is TGTGCCAGCAGCCCGAGACTAGCGGGCGACAATGAGCAGTTCTTC.

V is TRBV27 and J is TRBJ2-5, with D possibly matching TRBD1 (7 bases). This CDR3 region has 14 residues. Germline CDR1 reads MNHEY; CDR2 reads SMNVEV (reference sequence). V gave up 3 bases and J gave up 5 bases, with 13 bases separating them. CDR3 protein: CASSLEGAGETQYF. DNA for the CDR3: TGTGCCAGCAGTTTGGAGGGGGCCGGGGAGACCCAGTACTTC.